Presented here are 5 T cell receptor beta chains from one specimen sequenced in a study of shared clonotypes between healthy human individuals. The protocol was immunoSEQ multiplex PCR, while the TCRdb copy is restricted to in-frame clones and leaves out a portion. This table holds about 1,500,000 clones, roughly 96% found once. The material sequenced was naive CD4+ T cells sorted from blood. As for subset: CD45RA+ positively selected. Every receptor here comes from a young man in good health.

As for this clone: This same CDR3 is encoded by further DNA sequences in the sample. The V and J genes are TRBV6-1 and TRBJ2-1; the D is unclear. V lost 2 bases to trimming and J lost 7 bases, with 6 bases between them. The CDR3 consists of 12 residues. Germline-derived CDR1 and CDR2 are MNHNS and SASEGT. CDR3 nucleotides: TGTGCCAGCAGTGAAATTTTAAATGAGCAGTTCTTC. Translating it yields CASSEILNEQFF.

The CDR3 sequence is CASSEYGTVETQYF. As DNA, the CDR3 is TGTGCCAGCAGTGAATATGGGACTGTTGAGACCCAGTACTTC. The rearrangement uses TRBV25-1 and TRBJ2-5; D might be TRBD2 (6 bases). Germline V gene sequence: CDR1 MGHDK, CDR2 SYGVNS. The CDR3 has 14 residues. Trimming took off 0 bases at V and 5 bases at J, with 10 bases between the two ends.

The table lists this clone with a count of one. The chain uses TRBV13 and TRBJ2-7; D unclear. CDR3 length equals 13 residues. Germline loops: CDR1 PRHDT, CDR2 FYEKMQ (reference sequence). Deletions cut 4 bases from V and 6 bases from J, with 13 bases between. CDR3 protein: CASSSTTPGEQYF. The CDR3 DNA follows: TGTGCCAGCAGCTCGACCACACCCGGCGAGCAGTACTTC.

The V and J genes are TRBV28 and TRBJ2-3; 12 bases map to TRBD2. This CDR3 has 15 amino acids. V shed 5 bases and J 11 bases; nucleotides not matched to a gene: 11. CDR1 and CDR2 from the germline V gene are MDHEN and SYDVKM. Here the CDR3 reads CASSVTSGRRMEQYF. The CDR3 region has the DNA TGTGCCAGCAGTGTGACTAGCGGGAGACGTATGGAGCAGTATTTT.

The chain couples TRBV7-9 to TRBJ2-1, with a tentative D call TRBD2 (6 bases). CDR1 SEHNR and CDR2 FQNEAQ come from the germline V gene (reference sequence). V lost 1 base and J 9 bases, leaving 13 bases between the germline ends. The CDR3 runs to 14 residues. CDR3 nucleotide sequence: TGTGCCAGCAGCTTAGGGGGACTTTTCCCTGAGCAGTTCTTC. Its translation: CASSLGGLFPEQFF.